One and the same sample provided the 13 T cell receptor beta chains below, sequenced in a study of glioma-infiltrating T cells after dendritic cell vaccination (dated by TCRdb to 2016 to 2018). According to the study, the label for this sample's time point signals: after dendritic cell vaccination, including at tumor progression/relapse. Libraries were constructed by the immunoSEQ multiplex PCR assay. The table comes from immuneACCESS by way of TCRdb, which keeps in-frame sequences with V and J called. Part of the clones is missing from these tables; in studies checked, under half for an unresolved V gene and the rest for unknown reasons. This sample comprises roughly 50,000 clones, roughly 90% of them detected only once. Clones ranked in the top ten supply around 5% of the sample. The source was blood, collected after dendritic cell vaccination. The receptor source for this set is a human donor with glioblastoma.

V and J are TRBV6-4 and TRBJ2-2; the match to TRBD2 covers 14 bases. Per the germline V gene, CDR1 is MRHNA and CDR2 is SNTAGT. V was pared by 3 bases and J by 7 bases, with 4 bases of the junction left unmatched. The CDR3 is made up of 16 amino acids. CDR3 coding DNA: TGTGCCAGCAGTGAGACTAGCGGGAGGGCCGGCGGGGAGCTGTTTTTT. It translates to CASSETSGRAGGELFF.

The CDR3 loop reads CASSADYSNQPQHF. CDR3 DNA: TGTGCCAGCAGTGCCGACTATAGCAATCAGCCCCAGCATTTT. The V call is TRBV6-5, the J call TRBJ1-5; D unclear. CDR1 is MNHEY, CDR2 SVGAGI, per germline. The CDR3 contains 14 residues. V lost 5 bases to trimming and J lost 0 bases, with 8 bases between them.

This rearrangement joins TRBV28 to TRBJ2-1; 9 nucleotides align to TRBD2. J was trimmed by 4 bases and V by 5 bases; bases with no gene match: 9. Germline lookup yields CDR1 MDHEN and CDR2 SYDVKM. The CDR3 has 16 amino acids. As DNA, the CDR3 is TGTGCCAGCAGTCGCGATAGCGGGAGTGTTTACAATGAGCAGTTCTTC. Amino acid sequence: CASSRDSGSVYNEQFF. The variable domain in full, completed from reference TRBV28 and TRBJ2-1, reads DVKVTQSSRYLVKRTGEKVFLECVQDMDHENMFWYRQDPGLGLRLIYFSYDVKMKEKGDIPEGYSVSREKKERFSLILESASTNQTSMYLCASSRDSGSVYNEQFFGPGTRLTVL.

The chain combines TRBV15 with TRBJ2-5; TRBD1 matches 7 bases. Germline V CDR1 and CDR2: LNHNV, YYDKDF (reference sequence). Germline trimming cut 4 bases from V and 6 bases from J; bases unmatched to any gene: 11. This CDR3 comprises 15 residues. The DNA of the CDR3 is TGTGCCACCAGCACTGGAGAGGGGGCGTCGAAGACCCAGTACTTC. This gives the protein CATSTGEGASKTQYF. Using reference TRBV15 and TRBJ2-5 for the parts outside the CDR3, the full variable domain is DAMVIQNPRYQVTQFGKPVTLSCSQTLNHNVMYWYQQKSSQAPKLLFHYYDKDFNNEADTPDNFQSRRPNTSFCFLDIRSPGLGDTAMYLCATSTGEGASKTQYFGPGTRLLVL.

The genes are TRBV28 and TRBJ1-1; no clear D. V dropped 9 bases and J dropped 5 bases, with 25 bases sitting between them. Germline V lookup: CDR1 MDHEN, CDR2 SYDVKM. The length of the CDR3 is 16 residues. CDR3 DNA sequence: TGTGCCAGTTCCCATCGGGGTACTCCTATGGGGACTGAAGCTTTCTTT. It specifies CASSHRGTPMGTEAFF.

The rearrangement joins TRBV2 to TRBJ2-7, with a weak D call TRBD1 (6 bases). The ends were cut back, 9 bases at V and 4 bases at J, with 13 bases in the middle. Germline V gives CDR1 SNHLY, CDR2 FYNNEI. This CDR3 spans 12 amino acids. CDR3 residues: CASRTDYYEQYF. Here the CDR3 DNA reads TGTGCCAGTCGGACAGACTATTACGAGCAGTACTTC.

J is TRBJ2-1 and V is TRBV19; D remains ambiguous. Trimming stripped 4 bases from V and 6 bases from J, with 10 bases between. Germline-derived CDR1 and CDR2 are LNHDA and SQIVND (reference sequence). The CDR3 is 13 residues long. The CDR3 loop reads CASSTGSPNEQFF. The CDR3 bases are TGTGCCAGTAGTACCGGTTCACCCAATGAGCAGTTCTTC.

This clone was found once. The chain has TRBV5-4 and TRBJ2-1; possible D gene TRBD2, 6 bases. The CDR3 extends over 15 amino acids. Trimming pared 4 bases from V and 3 bases from J, leaving 14 bases between. Germline values: CDR1 SGHNT, CDR2 YYREEE (reference sequence). The CDR3 DNA reads TGTGCCAGCAGCCCGCGGGGTCTTAACTACAATGAGCAGTTCTTC. Residues: CASSPRGLNYNEQFF.

V is TRBV5-6 and J is TRBJ1-4; no definite D call. Trimming cost V 3 bases and J 4 bases, with 10 bases left between them. The CDR3 is 14 residues long. The germline V gene has CDR1 SGHDT and CDR2 YYEEEE. The CDR3 DNA follows: TGTGCCAGCAGCTGGGCACAGTTTAATGAAAAACTGTTTTTT. Amino acid sequence: CASSWAQFNEKLFF.

V usage is TRBV28 and J usage is TRBJ1-5; TRBD1 is a possible D gene (5 bases). Trimming cost V 2 bases and J 0 bases, with 14 bases left between them. Germline lookup yields CDR1 MDHEN and CDR2 SYDVKM. The CDR3 sequence is 17 residues long. The CDR3 reads CASSLLRQPYSNQPQHF. The CDR3 DNA is TGTGCCAGCAGTTTACTACGACAGCCTTATAGCAATCAGCCCCAGCATTTT.

The count of this clone is one. The rearrangement joins TRBV28 to TRBJ2-3, with D unclear. Germline-derived CDR1 and CDR2 are MDHEN and SYDVKM. This CDR3 is built from 14 residues. Trimming took 0 bases from V and 2 from J, leaving 6 bases between them. CDR3 nucleotide sequence: TGTGCCAGCAGTTTATGGAAGCACACAGATACGCAGTATTTT. Its protein is CASSLWKHTDTQYF.

The chain has TRBV7-3 and TRBJ2-2; the D gene is possibly TRBD2 (6 bases). The CDR3 spans 16 residues. Trimming took off 5 bases at V and 2 bases at J, with 15 bases between the two ends. CDR1 is SGHTA and CDR2 is FQGTGA in the germline V gene. This CDR3 reads CASSPRDSRNTGELFF. The CDR3 DNA is TGTGCCAGCAGCCCGCGGGACTCTCGAAACACCGGGGAGCTGTTTTTT.

The chain employs TRBV4-1 and TRBJ2-5; D is unclear. CDR1 is MGHRA and CDR2 is YSYEKL in the germline V gene. Trimming removed 4 bases from V and 1 base from J, with 4 bases in between. There are 12 residues in the CDR3. The CDR3 sequence is CASSLSQETQYF. DNA of the CDR3: TGCGCCAGCAGCCTCTCCCAAGAGACCCAGTACTTC.